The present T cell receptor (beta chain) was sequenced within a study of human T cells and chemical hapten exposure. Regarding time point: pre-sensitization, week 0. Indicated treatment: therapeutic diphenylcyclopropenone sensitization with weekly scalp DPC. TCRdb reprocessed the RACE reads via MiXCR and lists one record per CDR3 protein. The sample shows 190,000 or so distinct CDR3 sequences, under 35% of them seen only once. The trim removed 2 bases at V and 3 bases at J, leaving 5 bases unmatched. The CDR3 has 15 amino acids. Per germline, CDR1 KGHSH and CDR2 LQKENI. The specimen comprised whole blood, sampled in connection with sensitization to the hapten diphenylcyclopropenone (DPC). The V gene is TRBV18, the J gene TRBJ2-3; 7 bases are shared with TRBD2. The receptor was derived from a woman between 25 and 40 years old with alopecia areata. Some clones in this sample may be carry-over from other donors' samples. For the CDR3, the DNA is TGTGCCAGCTCACCAAGAGCGGGACGAACAGATACGCAGTATTTT. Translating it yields CASSPRAGRTDTQYF. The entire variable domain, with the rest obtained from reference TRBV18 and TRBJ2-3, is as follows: NAGVMQNPRHLVRRRGQEARLRCSPMKGHSHVYWYRQLPEEGLKFMVYLQKENIIDESGMPKERFSAEFPKEGPSILRIQQVVRGDSAAYFCASSPRAGRTDTQYFGPGTRLTVL.